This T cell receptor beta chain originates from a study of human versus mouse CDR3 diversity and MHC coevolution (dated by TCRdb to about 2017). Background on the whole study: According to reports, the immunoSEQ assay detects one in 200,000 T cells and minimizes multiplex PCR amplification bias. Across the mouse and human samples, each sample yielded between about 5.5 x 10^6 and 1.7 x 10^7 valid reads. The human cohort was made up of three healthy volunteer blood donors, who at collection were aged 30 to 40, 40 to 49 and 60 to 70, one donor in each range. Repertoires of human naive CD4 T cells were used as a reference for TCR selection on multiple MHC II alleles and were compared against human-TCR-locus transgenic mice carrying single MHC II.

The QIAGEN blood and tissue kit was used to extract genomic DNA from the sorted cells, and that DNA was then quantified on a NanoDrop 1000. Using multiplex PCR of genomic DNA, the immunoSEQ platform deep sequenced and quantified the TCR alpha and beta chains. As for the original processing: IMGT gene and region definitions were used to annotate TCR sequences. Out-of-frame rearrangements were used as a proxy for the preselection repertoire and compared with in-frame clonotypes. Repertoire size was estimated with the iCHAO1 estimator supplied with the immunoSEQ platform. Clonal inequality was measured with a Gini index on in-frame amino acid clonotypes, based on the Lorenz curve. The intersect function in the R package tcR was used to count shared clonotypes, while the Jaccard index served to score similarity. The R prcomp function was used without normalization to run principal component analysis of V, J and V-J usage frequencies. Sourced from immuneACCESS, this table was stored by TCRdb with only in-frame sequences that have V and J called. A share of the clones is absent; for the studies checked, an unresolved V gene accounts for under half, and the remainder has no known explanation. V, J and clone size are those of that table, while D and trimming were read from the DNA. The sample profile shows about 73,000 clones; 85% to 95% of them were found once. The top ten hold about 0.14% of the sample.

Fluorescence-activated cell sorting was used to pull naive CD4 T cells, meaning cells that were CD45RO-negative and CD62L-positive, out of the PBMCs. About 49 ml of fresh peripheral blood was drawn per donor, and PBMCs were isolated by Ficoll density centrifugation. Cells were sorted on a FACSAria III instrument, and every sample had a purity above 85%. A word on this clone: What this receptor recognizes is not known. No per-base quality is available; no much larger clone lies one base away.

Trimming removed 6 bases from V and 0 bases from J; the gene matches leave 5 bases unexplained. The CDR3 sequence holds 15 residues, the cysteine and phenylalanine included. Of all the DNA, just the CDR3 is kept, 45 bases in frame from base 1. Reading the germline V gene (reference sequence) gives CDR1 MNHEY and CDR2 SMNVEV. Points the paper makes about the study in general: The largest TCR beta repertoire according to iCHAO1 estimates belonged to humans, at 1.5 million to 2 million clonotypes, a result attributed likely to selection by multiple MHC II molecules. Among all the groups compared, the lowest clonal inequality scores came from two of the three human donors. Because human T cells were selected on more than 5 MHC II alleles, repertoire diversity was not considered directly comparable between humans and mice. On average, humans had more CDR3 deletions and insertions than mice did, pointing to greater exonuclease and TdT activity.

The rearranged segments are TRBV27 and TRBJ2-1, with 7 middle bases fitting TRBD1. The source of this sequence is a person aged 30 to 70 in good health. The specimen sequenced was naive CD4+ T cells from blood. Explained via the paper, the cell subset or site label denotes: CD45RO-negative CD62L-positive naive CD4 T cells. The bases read TGTGCCAGCAGGGACCGGGACAGCTCCTACAATGAGCAGTTCTTC. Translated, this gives CASRDRDSSYNEQFF.